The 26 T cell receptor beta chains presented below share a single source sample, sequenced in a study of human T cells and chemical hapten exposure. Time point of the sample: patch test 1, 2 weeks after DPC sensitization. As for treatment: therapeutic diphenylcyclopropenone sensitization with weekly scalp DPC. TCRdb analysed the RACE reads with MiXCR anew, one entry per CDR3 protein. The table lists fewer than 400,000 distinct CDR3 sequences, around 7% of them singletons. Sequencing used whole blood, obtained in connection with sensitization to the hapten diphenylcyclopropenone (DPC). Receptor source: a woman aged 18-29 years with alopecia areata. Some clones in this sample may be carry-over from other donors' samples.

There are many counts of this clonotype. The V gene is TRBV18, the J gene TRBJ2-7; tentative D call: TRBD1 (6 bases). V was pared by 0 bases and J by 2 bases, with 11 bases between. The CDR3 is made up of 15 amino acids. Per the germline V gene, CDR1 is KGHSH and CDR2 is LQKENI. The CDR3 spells CASSPPETGPYEQYF. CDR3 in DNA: TGTGCCAGCTCACCACCTGAGACAGGCCCCTACGAGCAGTACTTC. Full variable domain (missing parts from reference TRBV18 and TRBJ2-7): NAGVMQNPRHLVRRRGQEARLRCSPMKGHSHVYWYRQLPEEGLKFMVYLQKENIIDESGMPKERFSAEFPKEGPSILRIQQVVRGDSAAYFCASSPPETGPYEQYFGPGTRLTVT.

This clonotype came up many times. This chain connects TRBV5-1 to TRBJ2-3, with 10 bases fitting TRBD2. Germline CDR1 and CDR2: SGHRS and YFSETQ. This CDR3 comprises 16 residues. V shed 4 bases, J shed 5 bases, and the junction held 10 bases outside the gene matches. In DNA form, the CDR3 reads TGCGCCAGCAGCCGAAGAGCGGGGGGGCGTGTAGATACGCAGTATTTT. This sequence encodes CASSRRAGGRVDTQYF.

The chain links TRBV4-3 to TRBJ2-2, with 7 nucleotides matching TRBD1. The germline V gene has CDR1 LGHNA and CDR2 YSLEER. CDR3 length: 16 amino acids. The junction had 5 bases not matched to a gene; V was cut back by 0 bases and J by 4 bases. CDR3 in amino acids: CASSQDWPGGTGELFF. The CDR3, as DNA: TGCGCCAGCAGCCAAGACTGGCCAGGGGGCACCGGGGAGCTGTTTTTT.

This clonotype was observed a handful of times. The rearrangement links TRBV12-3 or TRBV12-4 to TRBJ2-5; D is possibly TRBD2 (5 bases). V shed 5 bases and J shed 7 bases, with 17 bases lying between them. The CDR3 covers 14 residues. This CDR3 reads CASSPSGISGTQYF. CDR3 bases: TGTGCCAGCAGTCCTTCCGGGATCAGTGGGACCCAGTACTTC.

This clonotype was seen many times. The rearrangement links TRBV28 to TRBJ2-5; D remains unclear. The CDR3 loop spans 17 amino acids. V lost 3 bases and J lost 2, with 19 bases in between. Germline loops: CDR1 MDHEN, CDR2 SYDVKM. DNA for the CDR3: TGTGCCAGCAGTTTCCACGTCCTAGGATCTCTTCAAGAGACCCAGTACTTC. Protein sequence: CASSFHVLGSLQETQYF.

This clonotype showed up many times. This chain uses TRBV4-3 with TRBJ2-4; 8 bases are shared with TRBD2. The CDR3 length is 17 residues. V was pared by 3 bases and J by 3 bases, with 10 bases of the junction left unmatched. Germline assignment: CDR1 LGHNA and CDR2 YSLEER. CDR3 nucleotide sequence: TGCGCCAGCAGCCAGGACGGGGGTAGCGGGATCAAAAACATTCAGTACTTC. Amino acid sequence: CASSQDGGSGIKNIQYF.

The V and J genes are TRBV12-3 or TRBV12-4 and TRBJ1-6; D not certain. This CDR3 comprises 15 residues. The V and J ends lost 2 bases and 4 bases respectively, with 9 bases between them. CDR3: CASSLSPDYNSPLHF. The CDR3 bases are TGTGCCAGCAGTTTAAGCCCAGATTATAATTCACCCCTCCACTTT.

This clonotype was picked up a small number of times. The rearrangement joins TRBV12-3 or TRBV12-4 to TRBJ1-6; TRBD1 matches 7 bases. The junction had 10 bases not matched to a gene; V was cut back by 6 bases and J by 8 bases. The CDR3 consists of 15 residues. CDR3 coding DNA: TGTGCCAGCAGCGGAGACAGGGAGGCGTATTCACCCCTCCACTTT. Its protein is CASSGDREAYSPLHF.

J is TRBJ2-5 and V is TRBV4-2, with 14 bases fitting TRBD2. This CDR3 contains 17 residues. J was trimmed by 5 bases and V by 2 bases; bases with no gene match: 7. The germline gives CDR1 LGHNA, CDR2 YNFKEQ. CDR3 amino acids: CASSQPTSGGAVETQYF. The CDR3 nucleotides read TGTGCCAGCAGCCAACCGACTAGCGGGGGGGCCGTGGAGACCCAGTACTTC.

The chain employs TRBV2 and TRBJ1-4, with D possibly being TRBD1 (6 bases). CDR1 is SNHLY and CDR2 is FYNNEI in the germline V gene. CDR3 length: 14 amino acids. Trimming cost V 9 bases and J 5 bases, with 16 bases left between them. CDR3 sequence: CASLWGARNEKLFF. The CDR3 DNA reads TGTGCCAGTCTTTGGGGGGCGAGGAATGAAAAACTGTTTTTT.

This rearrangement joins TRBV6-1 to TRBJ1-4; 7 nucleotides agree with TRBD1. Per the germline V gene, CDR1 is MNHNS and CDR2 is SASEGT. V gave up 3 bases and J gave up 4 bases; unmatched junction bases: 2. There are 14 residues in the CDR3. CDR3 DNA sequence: TGTGCCAGCAGTGAGACAGGGATTAATGAAAAACTGTTTTTT. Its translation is CASSETGINEKLFF.

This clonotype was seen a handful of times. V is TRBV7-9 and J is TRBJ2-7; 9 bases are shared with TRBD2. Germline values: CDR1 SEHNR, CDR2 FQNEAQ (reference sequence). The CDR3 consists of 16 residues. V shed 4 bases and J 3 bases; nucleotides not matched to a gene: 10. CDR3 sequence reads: CASSSGRAGGVYEQYF. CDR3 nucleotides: TGTGCCAGCAGCTCCGGGAGAGCGGGGGGCGTCTACGAGCAGTACTTC.

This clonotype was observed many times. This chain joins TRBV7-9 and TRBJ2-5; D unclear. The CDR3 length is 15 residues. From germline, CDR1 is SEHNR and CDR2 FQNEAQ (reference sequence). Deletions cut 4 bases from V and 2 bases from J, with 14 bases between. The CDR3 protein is CASSSALESQETQYF. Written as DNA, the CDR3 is TGTGCCAGCAGCTCAGCTCTAGAGAGTCAAGAGACCCAGTACTTC.

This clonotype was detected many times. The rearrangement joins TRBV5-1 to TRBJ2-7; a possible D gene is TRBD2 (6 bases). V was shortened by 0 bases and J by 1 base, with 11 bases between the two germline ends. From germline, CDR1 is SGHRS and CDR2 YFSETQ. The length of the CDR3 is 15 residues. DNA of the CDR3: TGCGCCAGCAGCTTGGTTCTCGGGGGATCCTACGAGCAGTACTTC. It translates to CASSLVLGGSYEQYF.

This chain's CDR3 is CASSLEGRAFF. In DNA form, the CDR3 reads TGCGCCAGCAGCTTGGAGGGTAGGGCTTTCTTT. The rearrangement links TRBV5-1 to TRBJ1-1; D ambiguous. Trimming removed 0 bases from V and 11 bases from J, with 8 bases in between. Looked up from germline, CDR1 is SGHRS and CDR2 is YFSETQ. This CDR3 comprises 11 residues.

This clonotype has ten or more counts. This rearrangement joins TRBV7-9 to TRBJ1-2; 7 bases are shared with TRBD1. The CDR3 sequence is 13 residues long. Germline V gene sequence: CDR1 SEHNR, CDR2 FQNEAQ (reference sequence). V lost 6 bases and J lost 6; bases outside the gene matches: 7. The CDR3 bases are TGTGCCAGCAGAACCCAGGGGGAGGATGGCTACACCTTC. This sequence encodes CASRTQGEDGYTF.

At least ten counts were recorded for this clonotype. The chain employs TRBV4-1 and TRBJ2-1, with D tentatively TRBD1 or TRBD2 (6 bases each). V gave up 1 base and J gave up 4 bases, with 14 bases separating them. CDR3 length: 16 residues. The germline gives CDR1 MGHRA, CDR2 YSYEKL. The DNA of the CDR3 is TGCGCCAGCAGCCAAGGTGTGGGGGGCGGATACAATGAGCAGTTCTTC. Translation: CASSQGVGGGYNEQFF.

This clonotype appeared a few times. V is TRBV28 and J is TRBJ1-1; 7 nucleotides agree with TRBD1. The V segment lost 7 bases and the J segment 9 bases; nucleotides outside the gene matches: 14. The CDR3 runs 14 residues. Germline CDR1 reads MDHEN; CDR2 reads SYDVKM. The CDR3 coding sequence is TGTGCCAGCACCTCCCCGGCAGGGGGTATCAAAGCTTTCTTT. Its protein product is CASTSPAGGIKAFF.

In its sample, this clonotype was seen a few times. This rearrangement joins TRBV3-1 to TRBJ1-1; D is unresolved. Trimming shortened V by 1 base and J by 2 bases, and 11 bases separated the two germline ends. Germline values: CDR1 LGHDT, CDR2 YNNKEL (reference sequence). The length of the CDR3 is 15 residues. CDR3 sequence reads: CASSQVGKSNTEAFF. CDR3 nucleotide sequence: TGTGCCAGCAGCCAAGTCGGCAAATCAAACACTGAAGCTTTCTTT.

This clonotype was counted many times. As DNA, the CDR3 is TGTGCCAGCAGCCGGGGACAGGGTAGCACAGATACGCAGTATTTT. It encodes CASSRGQGSTDTQYF. The rearrangement uses TRBV12-3 or TRBV12-4 and TRBJ2-3; TRBD1 aligns across 9 bases. The CDR3 loop spans 15 amino acids. The J segment lost 0 bases and the V segment lost 6 bases, leaving 4 bases of the junction unmatched.

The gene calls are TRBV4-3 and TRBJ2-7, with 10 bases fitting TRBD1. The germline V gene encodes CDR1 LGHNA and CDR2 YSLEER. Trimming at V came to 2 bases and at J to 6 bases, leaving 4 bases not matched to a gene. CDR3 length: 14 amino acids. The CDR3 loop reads CASSQPDRGGEQYF. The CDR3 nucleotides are TGCGCCAGCAGCCAACCGGACAGGGGGGGCGAGCAGTACTTC.

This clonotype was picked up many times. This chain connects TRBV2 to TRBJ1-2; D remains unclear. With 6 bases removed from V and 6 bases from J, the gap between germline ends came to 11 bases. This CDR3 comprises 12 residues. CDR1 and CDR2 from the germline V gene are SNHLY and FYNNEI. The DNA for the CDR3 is TGTGCCAGCAGGGAGATCGTCGATGGCTACACCTTC. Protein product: CASREIVDGYTF. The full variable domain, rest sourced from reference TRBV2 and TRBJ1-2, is EPEVTQTPSHQVTQMGQEVILRCVPISNHLYFYWYRQILGQKVEFLVSFYNNEISEKSEIFDDQFSVERPDGSNFTLKIRSTKLEDSAMYFCASREIVDGYTFGSGTRLTVV.

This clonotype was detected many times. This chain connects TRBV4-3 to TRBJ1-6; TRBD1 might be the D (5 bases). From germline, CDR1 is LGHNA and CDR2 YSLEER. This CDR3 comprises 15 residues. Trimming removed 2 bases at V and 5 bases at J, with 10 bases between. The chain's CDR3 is CASSQNWGDNSPLHF. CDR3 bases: TGCGCCAGCAGCCAAAATTGGGGGGATAATTCACCCCTCCACTTT.

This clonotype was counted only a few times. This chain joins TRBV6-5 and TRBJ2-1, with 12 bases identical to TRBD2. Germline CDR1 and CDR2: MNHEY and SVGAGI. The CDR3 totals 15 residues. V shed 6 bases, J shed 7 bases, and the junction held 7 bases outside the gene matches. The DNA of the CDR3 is TGTGCCAGCAGATCCCTAGCGGGGGGGCTGAATGAGCAGTTCTTC. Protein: CASRSLAGGLNEQFF.

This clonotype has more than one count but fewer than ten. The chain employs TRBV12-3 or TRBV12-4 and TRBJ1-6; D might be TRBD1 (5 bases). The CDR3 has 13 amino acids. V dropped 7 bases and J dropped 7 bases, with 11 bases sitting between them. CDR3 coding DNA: TGTGCCAGCAAAGGGACTGTGAATTCACCCCTCCACTTT. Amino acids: CASKGTVNSPLHF.

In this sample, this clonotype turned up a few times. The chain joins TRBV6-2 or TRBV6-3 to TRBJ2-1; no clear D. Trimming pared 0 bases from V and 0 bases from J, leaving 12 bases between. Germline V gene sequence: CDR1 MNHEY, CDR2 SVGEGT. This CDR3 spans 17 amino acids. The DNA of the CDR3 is TGTGCCAGCAGTTACTCTGGGCGCCCAAGCTCCTACAATGAGCAGTTCTTC. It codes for CASSYSGRPSSYNEQFF.